Listed below are T cell receptor beta chains from one sample, sequenced in a study of blood T cell repertoires in COVID-19. Repertoires were generated with immunoSEQ multiplex PCR, while TCRdb's copy carries only in-frame clones and drops some. The data show about 270,000 clones, with approximately 90% seen just once and approximately 2.7% held by the top ten. Sequenced material: PBMCs or T cells enriched from blood (not recorded which). The receptors come from a man aged 40-49 years who had been exposed to COVID-19. CDR3s include the opening cysteine and the closing phenylalanine or tryptophan. A D gene is named only where the DNA matches it firmly. Clone size is shown for a subset of rows, as once, few, many or a class of expanded clone.

-	-	TRBV7-2	TRBJ1-2	CASSLRLQSNYGYTF	TGTGCCAGCAGCTTACGGCTACAGTCTAACTATGGCTACACCTTC
-	-	TRBV30	TRBJ1-2	CAWEGGGANYGYTF	TGTGCCTGGGAGGGAGGAGGGGCTAACTATGGCTACACCTTC
-	TRBD1	TRBV7-9	TRBJ2-7	CASSFPRDRGIHESYEQYF	TGTGCCAGCAGCTTTCCCCGGGACAGGGGGATACATGAATCCTACGAGCAGTACTTC
-	TRBD1	TRBV15	TRBJ2-2	CATSRDGQGLNTGELFF	TGTGCCACCAGCAGAGATGGACAGGGGCTGAACACCGGGGAGCTGTTTTTT
-	-	TRBV28	TRBJ2-1	CASSLPLQRGNNEQFF	TGTGCCAGCAGTTTACCCCTTCAAAGGGGAAACAATGAGCAGTTCTTC
-	TRBD1	TRBV27	TRBJ1-1	CASSPTGANEAFF	TGTGCCAGCAGTCCAACAGGGGCGAATGAAGCTTTCTTT
-	-	TRBV28	TRBJ1-5	CASRIAGNQPQHF	TGTGCCAGCAGGATTGCCGGGAATCAGCCCCAGCATTTT
-	-	TRBV12-5	TRBJ2-1	CASFRPEYSYNEQFF	TGTGCTAGCTTCCGACCGGAGTACTCCTACAATGAGCAGTTCTTC
once	-	TRBV3-1/TRBV3-2	TRBJ1-2	CASSQDSGGGRGYTF	TGTGCCAGCAGCCAAGATTCCGGGGGGGGACGTGGCTACACCTTC
-	-	TRBV5-5	TRBJ1-1	CASSSRGSTEAFF	TGTGCCAGCAGCTCCAGGGGTAGCACTGAAGCTTTCTTT
-	-	TRBV12-3/TRBV12-4	TRBJ1-2	CASSPGRYGYTF	TGTGCCAGCAGCCCGGGTCGCTATGGCTACACCTTC
-	-	TRBV21-1	TRBJ2-1	CASSKKGGAREGRGNEQFF	TGTGCCAGCAGCAAAAAGGGGGGTGCGAGGGAGGGCCGGGGCAATGAGCAGTTCTTC
-	TRBD2	TRBV5-4	TRBJ2-5	CASSPGLAGQETQYF	TGTGCCAGCAGCCCAGGCCTAGCGGGACAAGAGACCCAGTACTTC
-	-	TRBV28	TRBJ2-7	CASSSPRDFYEQYF	TGTGCCAGCAGTTCACCCAGGGACTTCTACGAGCAGTACTTC
-	-	TRBV28	TRBJ2-1	CASRTLKGVNNEQFF	TGTGCCAGCAGAACGCTTAAGGGAGTGAACAATGAGCAGTTCTTC
-	-	TRBV4-3	TRBJ2-1	CASSHQRTSSYNEQFF	TGCGCCAGCAGCCACCAGCGCACAAGCTCCTACAATGAGCAGTTCTTC
-	TRBD1	TRBV12-5	TRBJ1-5	CASGLVWDSSNQPQHF	TGTGCTAGTGGTTTGGTATGGGACAGTAGCAATCAGCCCCAGCATTTT
-	-	TRBV7-6	TRBJ1-1	CASREGLSGNTEAFF	TGTGCCAGCAGGGAGGGACTCAGCGGGAACACTGAAGCTTTCTTT
-	TRBD2	TRBV19	TRBJ2-1	CASSGWGGLAGRNEQFF	TGTGCCAGTAGTGGTTGGGGAGGACTAGCGGGACGCAATGAGCAGTTCTTC
-	-	TRBV11-3	TRBJ1-3	CASTQHRGPPGNTIYF	TGTGCCAGCACCCAGCATCGAGGTCCCCCTGGAAACACCATATATTTT
-	-	TRBV7-3	TRBJ2-3	CASSFGGLNTQYF	TGTGCCAGCAGCTTCGGTGGTTTGAATACGCAGTATTTT
-	-	TRBV6-2/TRBV6-3	TRBJ2-7	CASSLGQGSTYEQYF	TGTGCCAGCAGCCTCGGGCAGGGGTCGACCTACGAGCAGTACTTC
-	-	TRBV5-1	TRBJ2-1	CASSLGGSVNEQFF	TGCGCCAGCAGCTTGGGGGGCAGCGTCAATGAGCAGTTCTTC
-	-	TRBV18	TRBJ2-2	CASSPPLYGRQITGELFF	TGTGCCAGCTCACCACCTCTTTATGGCAGACAGATCACCGGGGAGCTGTTTTTT
-	-	TRBV5-4	TRBJ1-2	CASSFNPGQYDGYTF	TGTGCCAGCAGCTTTAATCCTGGACAGTATGATGGCTACACCTTC
-	TRBD1	TRBV27	TRBJ1-1	CACACNRGVTEAFF	TGTGCCTGCGCTTGTAACAGGGGCGTCACTGAAGCTTTCTTT
-	-	TRBV11-2	TRBJ2-7	CASSHSYEQYF	TGTGCCAGCAGCCACTCCTACGAGCAGTACTTC
-	-	TRBV28	TRBJ1-3	CASSYSNTIYF	TGTGCCAGCAGTTATTCTAACACCATATATTTT
-	-	TRBV24-1	TRBJ1-2	CATSERTNYGYTF	TGTGCCACCAGTGAGCGGACTAACTATGGCTACACCTTC
-	-	TRBV28	TRBJ2-2	CASSSSDTGELFF	TGTGCCAGCAGTTCCTCCGACACCGGGGAGCTGTTTTTT
-	TRBD1	TRBV30	TRBJ1-2	CAWGRGPYGYTF	TGTGCCTGGGGGAGGGGGCCGTATGGCTACACCTTC
-	TRBD1	TRBV2	TRBJ1-2	CASPDRVYGYTF	TGTGCCAGCCCCGACAGGGTCTATGGCTACACCTTC
-	TRBD1	TRBV28	TRBJ1-2	CASRTSGTGFGYTF	TGTGCCAGCAGAACCTCCGGGACAGGGTTTGGCTACACCTTC
-	TRBD2	TRBV30	TRBJ2-7	CAWSVLREGSYEQYF	TGTGCCTGGAGTGTACTGCGGGAGGGATCCTACGAGCAGTACTTC
-	-	TRBV19	TRBJ1-5	CATTVGAGNQPQHF	TGTGCCACTACTGTGGGGGCGGGCAATCAGCCCCAGCATTTT
-	TRBD1	TRBV3-1/TRBV3-2	TRBJ1-4	CATQDRGQGEKLFF	TGTGCCACCCAAGACAGGGGGCAAGGGGAAAAACTGTTTTTT
-	-	TRBV7-2	TRBJ1-2	CASSLVQGTNYGYTF	TGTGCCAGCAGCCTCGTTCAGGGGACTAACTATGGCTACACCTTC
-	-	TRBV5-4	TRBJ2-2	CASSSGVGGELFF	TGTGCCAGCAGCTCAGGTGTCGGCGGGGAGCTGTTTTTT